These 22 T cell receptor beta chains share one sample of origin, sequenced in a study of blood T cells in healthy people across ages. With a J-beta primer mix and a sample-barcoded 5' primer, a second PCR ran about 7 to 12 cycles. MiXCR, applied by TCRdb to the 5' RACE reads, yields one record per CDR3 protein. The sample comprises about 640,000 distinct CDR3 sequences, about 43% of which are singletons, and 25% to 35% rests with the top ten. Sequencing input: blood. These TCRs come from an older man in good health.

Remarks on this clonotype: This may be a read error: a much more frequent sequence differs by one nucleotide. The genes are TRBV3-1 and TRBJ2-3; D call uncertain. The V and J ends lost 4 bases and 1 base respectively, with 3 bases between them. Germline assignment: CDR1 LGHDT and CDR2 YNNKEL (reference sequence). This CDR3 is built from 12 residues. The CDR3 protein is CASSLCTDTQYF. For the CDR3, the DNA is TGTGCCAGCAGCCTATGCACAGATACGCAGTATTTT.

In its sample, this clonotype was seen once. The chain joins TRBV2 to TRBJ2-3; D is undetermined. Germline-derived CDR1 and CDR2 are SNHLY and FYNNEI. Trimming took 3 bases from V and 2 from J, leaving 9 bases between them. CDR3 length equals 14 residues. The chain's CDR3 is CASSDGPITDTQYF. The CDR3 DNA reads TGTGCCAGCAGTGATGGTCCCATCACAGATACGCAGTATTTT.

The chain has TRBV20-1 and TRBJ2-5; TRBD1 is a possible D gene (6 bases). Trimming left V 3 bases short and J 5 bases short, with 13 bases between. This CDR3 has 13 amino acids. Germline V gives CDR1 DFQATT, CDR2 SNEGSKA (reference sequence). CDR3 DNA sequence: TGCAGTGCTAGTTCCACAGGGCGGGAGACCCAGTACTTC. Its protein product is CSASSTGRETQYF.

The rearrangement uses TRBV3-1 and TRBJ2-4, with D possibly being TRBD2 (6 bases). V lost 2 bases to trimming and J lost 5 bases, with 10 bases between them. The CDR3 totals 14 residues. Germline lookup yields CDR1 LGHDT and CDR2 YNNKEL (reference sequence). The CDR3 DNA reads as TGTGCCAGCAGCCAACCGGGACTTCAAAACATTCAGTACTTC. Protein product: CASSQPGLQNIQYF.

V is TRBV3-1 and J is TRBJ2-5; D is perhaps TRBD2 (5 bases). The CDR3 extends over 12 amino acids. V was cut by 8 bases and J by 5 bases, with 12 bases left in between. Germline loops: CDR1 LGHDT, CDR2 YNNKEL (reference sequence). The CDR3 coding sequence is TGTGCCAGCCGATTAGCGAGGGAGACCCAGTACTTC. Protein product: CASRLARETQYF.

The chain couples TRBV4-1 to TRBJ2-7; 8 bases line up with TRBD2. CDR1 and CDR2 (germline): MGHRA, YSYEKL. The CDR3 loop spans 18 amino acids. V lost 1 base, J lost 0 bases, and 11 bases stayed unmatched. The CDR3, as DNA: TGCGCCAGCAGCCAAGTATATCGCGCTAGCGGGTTCTCCTACGAGCAGTACTTC. Amino acids: CASSQVYRASGFSYEQYF.

The chain carries TRBV27 and TRBJ2-3, with 7 bases lining up with TRBD1. This CDR3 has 15 residues. Germline-derived CDR1 and CDR2 are MNHEY and SMNVEV (reference sequence). V was clipped by 3 bases and J by 6 bases; unmatched bases: 9. The CDR3 sequence is CASSLLQGHGDTQYF. CDR3 nucleotide sequence: TGTGCCAGCAGTTTGTTACAGGGGCATGGGGATACGCAGTATTTT.

This chain uses TRBV30 with TRBJ2-7; 8 nucleotides line up with TRBD1. This CDR3 spans 15 amino acids. Germline assignment: CDR1 GTSNPN and CDR2 SVGIG (reference sequence). V was pared by 2 bases and J by 4 bases, with 10 bases of the junction left unmatched. The CDR3 DNA reads as TGTGCCTGGAGTATTGAGACAGGGGTACAGTACGAGCAGTACTTC. Protein sequence: CAWSIETGVQYEQYF.

J is TRBJ1-1 and V is TRBV2; D is perhaps TRBD1 (6 bases). This CDR3 has 14 amino acids. Germline values: CDR1 SNHLY, CDR2 FYNNEI. V was pared by 3 bases and J by 1 base, with 9 bases between. CDR3 nucleotides: TGTGCCAGCAGTGACAGGGGAAAGAACACTGAAGCTTTCTTT. Translating it yields CASSDRGKNTEAFF.

This clonotype was recorded at least ten times. The J gene is TRBJ1-6, the V gene TRBV6-5, with no clear D. This CDR3 is 15 amino acids long. Between the trimmed V and J ends, which lost 5 bases and 3 bases, there was a span of 11 bases. From germline, CDR1 is MNHEY and CDR2 SVGAGI. The chain's CDR3 is CASSARKSYNSPLHF. For the CDR3, the DNA is TGTGCCAGCAGTGCGCGTAAGAGCTATAATTCACCCCTCCACTTT.

This clonotype was seen only a few times. The chain carries TRBV2 and TRBJ2-6; D is undetermined. The V end was cut by 2 bases, the J end by 2 bases, with 13 bases between. Germline V gives CDR1 SNHLY, CDR2 FYNNEI. The CDR3 extends over 17 amino acids. The CDR3 nucleotides are TGTGCCAGCAGTGAAACTTTTTCTGGGGCTGGGGCCAACGTCCTGACTTTC. Translation: CASSETFSGAGANVLTF.

This chain links TRBV4-3 with TRBJ1-6, with a weak D call TRBD1 (5 bases). V gave up 8 bases and J gave up 7 bases, with 9 bases separating them. The germline V gene has CDR1 LGHNA and CDR2 YSLEER. This CDR3 is built from 12 residues. The DNA for the CDR3 is TGCGCCAGCCGAAACAGGAATTCACCCCTCCACTTT. Translation gives CASRNRNSPLHF.

Notes on this clonotype: At one boundary the junction diverges from the germline segment, which might be a read error. This sequence joins TRBV4-2 and TRBJ1-4, with D possibly being TRBD1 (5 bases). The CDR3 contains 16 residues. The V gene's germline CDR1 is LGHNA and CDR2 YNFKEQ. The CDR3 region is CASSEELGAGDEKLFF. DNA of the CDR3: TGTGCCAGCAGCGAAGAGCTTGGGGCCGGGGATGAAAAACTGTTTTTT.

The rearrangement uses TRBV4-1 and TRBJ1-1; D remains unclear. The CDR3 covers 15 residues. Looked up from germline, CDR1 is MGHRA and CDR2 is YSYEKL. Between the trimmed V and J ends, which lost 4 bases and 1 base, there was a span of 13 bases. The CDR3 DNA is TGCGCCAGCAGCCTACTTCACAAGGGGAACACTGAAGCTTTCTTT. As protein: CASSLLHKGNTEAFF.

J is TRBJ1-2 and V is TRBV6-5; 9 bases are shared with TRBD1. CDR1 MNHEY and CDR2 SVGAGI come from the germline V gene. This CDR3 contains 16 residues. V trimming: 8 bases; J trimming: 4 bases; junction bases outside the gene matches: 14. For the CDR3, the DNA is TGTGCCAGCCCCGAGCCACCGGGACAGGGTCCCTATGGCTACACCTTC. It is translated as CASPEPPGQGPYGYTF.

V and J are TRBV5-6 and TRBJ2-4; D not certain. This CDR3 spans 12 amino acids. Germline values: CDR1 SGHDT, CDR2 YYEEEE. The V end was cut by 4 bases, the J end by 8 bases, with 10 bases between. This CDR3 reads CASSAGYDIQYF. The CDR3 coding sequence is TGTGCCAGCAGCGCCGGGTACGACATTCAGTACTTC.

The chain combines TRBV4-3 with TRBJ2-3, with D possibly matching TRBD1 (6 bases). V was trimmed by 1 base and J by 2 bases, leaving 13 bases between them. Germline V gene data show CDR1 as LGHNA and CDR2 as YSLEER. This CDR3 is 16 amino acids long. The CDR3 loop is CASSQARGGSTDTQYF. Written as DNA, the CDR3 is TGCGCCAGCAGCCAAGCCCGAGGGGGTTCCACAGATACGCAGTATTTT.

This clonotype was observed a few times. The CDR3, as DNA: TGTGCCAGCAGTGTGCAGAGGGAGACCCAGTACTTC. Its translation is CASSVQRETQYF. The chain recombines TRBV6-2 or TRBV6-3 with TRBJ2-5; D not resolved. Looked up from germline, CDR1 is MNHEY and CDR2 is SVGEGT. The CDR3 totals 12 residues. Deletions cut 5 bases from V and 5 bases from J, with 9 bases between.

V gene TRBV11-2 combines with J gene TRBJ1-5; D ambiguous. The CDR3 contains 12 residues. The germline CDR1 and CDR2 sequences are SGHAT and FQNNGV. Trimming removed 6 bases from V and 3 bases from J, with 6 bases in between. This chain's CDR3 is CASSFNNQPQHF. The DNA for the CDR3 is TGTGCCAGCAGTTTTAACAATCAGCCCCAGCATTTT.

This clonotype was found a few times. V gene TRBV7-6 combines with J gene TRBJ2-7, with 9 nucleotides matching TRBD2. Germline trimming cut 2 bases from V and 1 base from J; bases unmatched to any gene: 9. This CDR3 spans 17 amino acids. Germline V CDR1 and CDR2: SGHVS, FNYEAQ. The CDR3 DNA reads TGTGCCAGCAGCTTAACTACGGCGGGAGGGCCTTCCTACGAGCAGTACTTC. Amino acids: CASSLTTAGGPSYEQYF.

This clonotype was counted a few times. The chain joins TRBV5-6 to TRBJ2-3; TRBD2 matches 7 bases. Trimming cost V 0 bases and J 4 bases; bases outside gene matches: 5. The germline gives CDR1 SGHDT, CDR2 YYEEEE. This CDR3 is 15 amino acids long. CDR3 sequence reads: CASSLEGGGSDTQYF. The DNA for the CDR3 is TGTGCCAGCAGCTTGGAGGGCGGGGGTTCAGATACGCAGTATTTT.

This clonotype was observed a handful of times. V usage is TRBV20-1 and J usage is TRBJ2-5; 14 positions match TRBD2. J was trimmed by 5 bases and V by 3 bases; bases with no gene match: 8. Germline V CDR1 and CDR2: DFQATT, SNEGSKA (reference sequence). The CDR3 spans 16 residues. The CDR3 sequence: CSASVTSGRAGETQYF. The CDR3 nucleotides read TGCAGTGCTAGTGTGACTAGCGGGAGGGCGGGTGAGACCCAGTACTTC.